This TCR beta chain derives from a study of T cell repertoires in cytomegalovirus infection. As for the study in general: CMV epitopes used comprised recently identified HLA-C-restricted ones and well-studied HLA-B-restricted ones. Public TCR beta signatures marked donors with CMV infection and the matching HLA. Whole-study results and caveats: Frequencies of public TCR beta families were cumulated, and this identified carriers of CMV plus the relevant HLA. The ex vivo response was dominated by HLA-C-restricted CMV-specific TCR beta clonotypes.

This CDR3 region has 13 residues. The V and J ends lost 6 bases and 1 base respectively, with 7 bases between them. Germline CDR1 and CDR2: MNHNY and SVGAGI (reference sequence). A word on this clonotype: Its antigen is undetermined.

MiXCR, applied by TCRdb to the reads, yields one record per CDR3 protein. The table includes hundreds of thousands of distinct CDR3 sequences, about 44% detected once. This clonotype was sampled from a human donor in good health (CMV status not recorded). Some clones in this sample may be carry-over from other donors' samples. V and J are TRBV6-6 and TRBJ1-5; no reliable D call. The specimen was cultured PBMCs, collected from culture after CMV antigen stimulation. The DNA of the CDR3 is TGTGCCAGCAGCACCACAAGCAATCAGCCCCAGCATTTT. Its translation: CASSTTSNQPQHF.